This T cell receptor (beta chain) was sequenced during a study of blood T cell repertoires in COVID-19 (TCRdb year 2020). Describing the broader study: Samples covering the acute and convalescent phases of COVID-19 were provided by collaborators in the United States, Italy and Spain. The dataset comprised deeply sampled blood TCRbeta repertoires from subjects exposed to, actively infected with, or recovered from COVID-19. Where HLA class I and class II types were available, the types were taken from metadata supplied by the sample provider, not from assay-based typing. Sample metadata almost always included a de-identified subject ID, COVID-19 status, age in years and sex. Samples were obtained from the ongoing ImmuneRACE study (first 160 participants) and from over 1,000 subjects provided by 6 global collaborators. The repertoires were released in a freely available public database intended as a resource for research on the immune response to SARS-CoV-2. The material from the prospective study consisted of cDNA or gDNA derived from T cells, B-cell-depleted T cells, or PBMCs. Findings and caveats that apply to the study as a whole: The amount of clinical and demographic metadata varied by source and participant and was provided uncurated.

Note on this clone: Its antigen has not been determined. No quality values exist for individual bases; no much larger clone is one base distant.

TCRbeta CDR3 regions were amplified from genomic DNA by means of the immunoSEQ Assay, a bias-controlled multiplex PCR. Regarding the original processing steps: Within the assay, amplification of reference gene primers was used to estimate how many nucleated cells each sample contained. To quantify the absolute abundance of each unique TCRbeta CDR3 rearrangement, sequence reads were collapsed and filtered. For each sample, productive Simpson clonality was calculated as the square root of Simpson's diversity index over productive rearrangements. TCRdb took over this immuneACCESS table, retaining in-frame rearrangements with V and J assigned. Such tables are incomplete; in checked studies, under half of the missing clones stem from an unresolved V gene, and the remainder is unexplained. The V and J calls and the clone size are those of that table, but D and trimming were determined from the DNA. For this sample the table gives about 220,000 clones, of which 80% to 85% were detected only once. The ten most abundant clones make up approximately 2.9% of the sample.

Another Seattle source contributed samples from volunteer blood donors who had recovered from COVID-19. Whole blood was collected in K2EDTA tubes by collaborating institutions according to the institutions' own protocols. Collaborator samples were shipped for TCRbeta analysis as frozen whole blood, isolated PBMCs, or DNA extracted from either sample type. The source is a woman aged 25 to 39 who had recovered from COVID-19. Sequences were obtained from peripheral blood.

The CDR3 region: CASGGTEAFF. The nucleotides read TGTGCCAGCGGAGGGACTGAAGCTTTCTTT. The chain joins TRBV5-5 to TRBJ1-1; confidence is insufficient to name the D gene. The junction carries 6 bases between V and J, which are trimmed by 7 bases and 5 bases respectively. From the germline V gene (reference sequence), CDR1 is SGHKS and CDR2 is YYEKEE. From its cysteine to its phenylalanine, the CDR3 spans 10 amino acids. Only CDR3 DNA remains: 30 bases, in frame from the first base.